Shown below are 32 T cell receptor beta chains from a single sample sequenced in a study of blood T cell repertoires in COVID-19. Libraries were prepared by immunoSEQ multiplex PCR; TCRdb keeps only in-frame clonotypes and omits some of them. Here the sample spans approximately 230,000 clones, around 85% being singletons. The sequencing input was peripheral blood. Receptors were obtained from a man at least 80 years old with acute or convalescent COVID-19.

The chain combines TRBV5-4 with TRBJ2-3; 11 bases map to TRBD2. The V segment lost 0 bases and the J segment 0 bases; nucleotides outside the gene matches: 3. CDR3 length equals 17 residues. Per germline, CDR1 SGHNT and CDR2 YYREEE (reference sequence). The CDR3 sequence is CASSLATSGRSTDTQYF. Written as DNA, the CDR3 is TGTGCCAGCAGCTTGGCCACTAGCGGGAGAAGCACAGATACGCAGTATTTT.

The sample holds a few counts of this clone. The chain recombines TRBV30 with TRBJ1-6, with D uncertain. Germline V gene lookup returns CDR1 GTSNPN and CDR2 SVGIG (reference sequence). Trimming took off 1 base at V and 7 bases at J, with 8 bases between the two ends. This CDR3 contains 13 residues. The CDR3 sequence is CAWSAQLNSPLHF. The DNA for the CDR3 is TGTGCCTGGAGTGCCCAACTAAATTCACCCCTCCACTTT.

The rearrangement joins TRBV15 to TRBJ1-6; the match to TRBD1 covers 7 bases. The J segment lost 7 bases and the V segment lost 3 bases, leaving 9 bases of the junction unmatched. The CDR3 is made up of 16 amino acids. Germline loops: CDR1 LNHNV, CDR2 YYDKDF (reference sequence). The CDR3 DNA reads as TGTGCCACCAGCAGCCCCGACAGGGCTAGAAATTCACCCCTCCACTTT. Translated: CATSSPDRARNSPLHF.

This sequence joins TRBV20-1 and TRBJ1-5, with 10 nucleotides matching TRBD1. The germline V gene encodes CDR1 DFQATT and CDR2 SNEGSKA (reference sequence). This CDR3 is built from 16 residues. V trimming: 3 bases; J trimming: 4 bases; junction bases outside the gene matches: 9. CDR3 sequence (DNA): TGCAGTGCTAGTCTGACAGGGGGCATTGGAAATCAGCCCCAGCATTTT. Amino acids: CSASLTGGIGNQPQHF.

The gene calls are TRBV19 and TRBJ2-3; 11 positions agree with TRBD2. The CDR3 contains 15 residues. CDR1 and CDR2 from the germline V gene are LNHDA and SQIVND (reference sequence). The V gene end was trimmed by 5 bases and the J gene end by 5 bases; junction bases not matched to a gene: 6. The CDR3 DNA reads as TGTGCCAGTAGTCCGTTAGCGGGGGGGCAAGATACGCAGTATTTT. This sequence encodes CASSPLAGGQDTQYF.

The J gene is TRBJ1-1, the V gene TRBV10-2; possibly TRBD1 for D (5 bases). V was clipped by 3 bases and J by 3 bases, with 14 bases between them. The CDR3 contains 15 residues. The germline V gene encodes CDR1 WSHSY and CDR2 SAAADI. The CDR3 loop reads CASSDGGESDTEAFF. The CDR3 region has the DNA TGCGCCAGCAGTGATGGGGGGGAGTCGGACACTGAAGCTTTCTTT.

The V and J genes are TRBV5-1 and TRBJ1-1; 7 positions match TRBD1. With V trimmed by 4 bases and J by 1 base, 4 bases remained unmatched. The germline gives CDR1 SGHRS, CDR2 YFSETQ. CDR3 length: 14 amino acids. Here the CDR3 DNA reads TGCGCCAGCAGCCGGGACAGTAGGAACACTGAAGCTTTCTTT. It specifies CASSRDSRNTEAFF.

The gene calls are TRBV6-5 and TRBJ2-7, with 9 bases that match TRBD1. CDR1 MNHEY and CDR2 SVGAGI come from the germline V gene. CDR3 length equals 13 residues. Unmatched junction bases numbered 0, after V lost 6 bases and J lost 0 bases. Written as DNA, the CDR3 is TGTGCCAGCAGGGGACAGGGCTCCTACGAGCAGTACTTC. It specifies CASRGQGSYEQYF.

At least ten counts were recorded for this clone. The chain links TRBV4-1 to TRBJ1-2; D not certain. This CDR3 spans 15 amino acids. CDR1 MGHRA and CDR2 YSYEKL come from the germline V gene. Trimming cost V 4 bases and J 7 bases, with 19 bases left between them. The chain's CDR3 is CASSRSSLTRGGYTF. For the CDR3, the DNA is TGCGCCAGCAGCCGATCCTCCTTGACCCGGGGTGGCTACACCTTC.

J is TRBJ1-5 and V is TRBV28, with D possibly TRBD1 on 6 matching bases. V was clipped by 6 bases and J by 2 bases, with 20 bases between them. The CDR3 runs 17 residues. Germline loops: CDR1 MDHEN, CDR2 SYDVKM. CDR3 region: CASSGDRIVSGNQPQHF. The CDR3 DNA follows: TGTGCCAGCAGCGGCGACAGGATTGTCTCGGGCAATCAGCCCCAGCATTTT.

This chain joins TRBV18 and TRBJ2-2; weak D call: TRBD1 (5 bases). The ends were cut back, 4 bases at V and 9 bases at J, with 15 bases in the middle. Germline values: CDR1 KGHSH, CDR2 LQKENI. The CDR3 has 14 amino acids. CDR3 DNA sequence: TGTGCCAGCTCACTTCAGGGTTTGGAACGGGAGCTGTTTTTT. It translates to CASSLQGLERELFF. Filled out from reference TRBV18 and TRBJ2-2, the complete variable domain reads NAGVMQNPRHLVRRRGQEARLRCSPMKGHSHVYWYRQLPEEGLKFMVYLQKENIIDESGMPKERFSAEFPKEGPSILRIQQVVRGDSAAYFCASSLQGLERELFFGEGSRLTVL.

The V and J genes are TRBV5-6 and TRBJ1-2; 10 nucleotides line up with TRBD1. V lost 2 bases, J lost 4 bases, and 8 bases stayed unmatched. There are 16 residues in the CDR3. From germline, CDR1 is SGHDT and CDR2 YYEEEE. CDR3 protein: CASSLRSGTGAYGYTF. The CDR3 region has the DNA TGTGCCAGCAGCTTAAGGTCCGGGACAGGGGCCTATGGCTACACCTTC.

This chain links TRBV18 with TRBJ2-7; 12 nucleotides line up with TRBD1. V lost 2 bases, J lost 7 bases, and 6 bases stayed unmatched. Germline assignment: CDR1 KGHSH and CDR2 LQKENI. This CDR3 region has 15 residues. In DNA, the CDR3 is TGTGCCAGCTCACCAGGGGGGACAGGGGGCCGGGAGCAGTACTTC. This gives the protein CASSPGGTGGREQYF.

The chain recombines TRBV30 with TRBJ1-2, with TRBD1 matching over 9 bases. Germline lookup yields CDR1 GTSNPN and CDR2 SVGIG (reference sequence). Losses at the gene ends were 2 bases for V and 2 bases for J; bases not matched to a gene: 6. The CDR3 is 15 amino acids. CDR3 nucleotide sequence: TGTGCCTGGAGTCTTCCGGGACAGGGCAACTATGGCTACACCTTC. Translated: CAWSLPGQGNYGYTF.

The rearrangement links TRBV13 to TRBJ1-5; TRBD1 matches at 7 bases. V was pared by 4 bases and J by 4 bases, with 7 bases of the junction left unmatched. Germline V gene lookup returns CDR1 PRHDT and CDR2 FYEKMQ (reference sequence). This CDR3 is 15 amino acids long. The CDR3 region is CASSSRGRGNQPQHF. DNA for the CDR3: TGTGCCAGCAGCTCTAGAGGCAGGGGGAATCAGCCCCAGCATTTT.

The table lists this clone with a count of one. This rearrangement joins TRBV19 to TRBJ1-3; the D is unclear. V lost 3 bases to trimming and J lost 0 bases, with 12 bases between them. Looked up from germline, CDR1 is LNHDA and CDR2 is SQIVND (reference sequence). The CDR3 extends over 16 amino acids. In nucleotides, the CDR3 is TGTGCCAGTAGTATCGGCGGAAGAGGCTCTGGAAACACCATATATTTT. This codes for CASSIGGRGSGNTIYF.

J is TRBJ1-2 and V is TRBV4-2; TRBD1 might be the D (6 bases). The CDR3 covers 15 residues. The V and J ends lost 0 bases and 0 bases respectively, with 8 bases between them. Germline CDR1 is LGHNA and CDR2 is YNFKEQ. CDR3 in DNA: TGTGCCAGCAGCCAAGAAGGACAGTCTAACTATGGCTACACCTTC. Its translation is CASSQEGQSNYGYTF.

The gene calls are TRBV5-3 and TRBJ1-5, with D perhaps matching TRBD1 (5 bases). TRBV5-3 is reported as an ORF; its role is uncertain. The CDR3 loop spans 12 amino acids. Trimming cost V 8 bases and J 3 bases, with 9 bases left between them. The CDR3 spells CAREGINQPQHF. CDR3 in DNA: TGTGCCAGGGAGGGGATCAATCAGCCCCAGCATTTT.

V usage is TRBV19 and J usage is TRBJ2-7; 7 bases align to TRBD1. The CDR3 loop spans 13 amino acids. J lost 6 bases, V lost 4 bases, and 6 bases had no gene match. CDR1 is LNHDA and CDR2 is SQIVND in the germline V gene (reference sequence). The CDR3: CASSKDRVSEQYF. CDR3 DNA: TGTGCCAGTAGTAAAGACAGGGTATCCGAGCAGTACTTC.

This sequence joins TRBV21-1 and TRBJ1-5; whether TRBD1, the table's D call, matches the DNA was not checked. TRBV21-1 is termed a pseudogene. CDR3 length: 15 amino acids. Here the CDR3 DNA reads TGTGCCAGCAGCAAAGACAGGGTGAGCAATCAGCCCCAGCATTTT. Its translation is CASSKDRVSNQPQHF.

V is TRBV27 and J is TRBJ1-5; no clear D gene. The V and J ends lost 0 bases and 7 bases respectively, with 25 bases between them. The CDR3 length is 19 residues. In germline, CDR1 is MNHEY, CDR2 SMNVEV (reference sequence). The DNA of the CDR3 is TGTGCCAGCAGTTTATCAGCTACGGGCTTGAAGGGAGTGGGACAGCCCCAGCATTTT. It is translated as CASSLSATGLKGVGQPQHF.

The chain links TRBV19 to TRBJ1-4; weak D call: TRBD1 (6 bases). The germline V gene encodes CDR1 LNHDA and CDR2 SQIVND (reference sequence). The CDR3 totals 14 residues. Trimming removed 3 bases from V and 4 bases from J, with 9 bases in between. The CDR3 DNA follows: TGTGCCAGTAGTATGGACAGACATAATGAAAAACTGTTTTTT. Amino acids: CASSMDRHNEKLFF.

V gene TRBV15 combines with J gene TRBJ1-2; 7 nucleotides align to TRBD1. V was pared by 0 bases and J by 0 bases, with 1 base of the junction left unmatched. The germline V gene encodes CDR1 LNHNV and CDR2 YYDKDF (reference sequence). This CDR3 has 15 residues. The CDR3, as DNA: TGTGCCACCAGCAGAGATGACAGGGCTAACTATGGCTACACCTTC. Translating gives CATSRDDRANYGYTF.

This clone was seen just once. The DNA of the CDR3 is TGTGCCAGCAGTCCCGACAGGGGGCACGTTATTATCAATCAGCCCCAGCATTTT. Translating gives CASSPDRGHVIINQPQHF. The chain employs TRBV28 and TRBJ1-5; 10 bases are shared with TRBD1. The CDR3 has 18 residues. Per germline, CDR1 MDHEN and CDR2 SYDVKM. The V and J ends lost 5 bases and 3 bases, in that order; junction bases with no gene match: 13.

The chain has TRBV18 and TRBJ1-6, with unresolved D. CDR1 KGHSH and CDR2 LQKENI come from the germline V gene. Trimming removed 3 bases from V and 2 bases from J, with 5 bases in between. The CDR3 covers 14 residues. CDR3 sequence: CASSPRAYNSPLHF. For the CDR3, the DNA is TGTGCCAGCTCACCGCGGGCCTATAATTCACCCCTCCACTTT.

The chain uses TRBV4-2 and TRBJ2-1, with TRBD2 matching over 16 bases. This CDR3 is built from 21 residues. J lost 2 bases, V lost 3 bases, and 13 bases had no gene match. CDR1 is LGHNA, CDR2 YNFKEQ, per germline. CDR3 in amino acids: CASSQTPGLAGGPGTYNEQFF. The CDR3 bases are TGTGCCAGCAGCCAGACGCCGGGACTAGCGGGAGGGCCAGGTACCTACAATGAGCAGTTCTTC.

This rearrangement joins TRBV9 to TRBJ2-7; 7 positions agree with TRBD1. Trimming took 0 bases from V and 4 from J; bases not matched to a gene: 7. CDR1 is SGDLS, CDR2 YYNGEE, per germline. The CDR3 extends over 15 amino acids. CDR3 coding DNA: TGTGCCAGCAGCGTAGGTAACAGGGGTTTATACGAGCAGTACTTC. The encoded protein is CASSVGNRGLYEQYF. Complete variable domain (other parts from reference TRBV9 and TRBJ2-7): DSGVTQTPKHLITATGQRVTLRCSPRSGDLSVYWYQQSLDQGLQFLIQYYNGEERAKGNILERFSAQQFPDLHSELNLSSLELGDSALYFCASSVGNRGLYEQYFGPGTRLTVT.

CDR3 bases: TGTGCCATCAACGCGGGGACCGGGGAGCTGTTTTTT. Amino acids: CAINAGTGELFF. The chain recombines TRBV10-3 with TRBJ2-2; D is perhaps TRBD2 (6 bases). This CDR3 region has 12 residues. The V end was cut by 7 bases, the J end by 5 bases, with 8 bases between. Germline loops: CDR1 ENHRY, CDR2 SYGVKD.

V usage is TRBV18 and J usage is TRBJ2-1, with a tentative D call TRBD2 (5 bases). Germline assignment: CDR1 KGHSH and CDR2 LQKENI. Trimming shortened V by 6 bases and J by 9 bases, and 24 bases separated the two germline ends. The CDR3 spans 16 residues. The CDR3 region has the DNA TGTGCCAGCTCCCCCGGCCGGGGTAATAGGGCTGGTGAGCAGTTCTTC. Amino acids: CASSPGRGNRAGEQFF.

The chain couples TRBV18 to TRBJ1-2, with D possibly TRBD1 on 6 matching bases. Germline CDR1 and CDR2: KGHSH and LQKENI. V was trimmed by 3 bases and J by 8 bases, leaving 22 bases between them. This CDR3 contains 16 residues. CDR3 residues: CASSPWQGIPIGGYTF. The CDR3 nucleotides read TGTGCCAGCTCACCGTGGCAGGGGATCCCTATTGGAGGCTACACCTTC.

This chain links TRBV7-3 with TRBJ2-1, with D possibly matching TRBD1 (6 bases). The CDR3 length is 16 residues. Trimming took 4 bases from V and 5 from J, leaving 18 bases between them. CDR1 is SGHTA, CDR2 FQGTGA, per germline. The CDR3 sequence is CASSSRTGFHDNEQFF. The CDR3 DNA is TGTGCCAGCAGCTCTAGAACAGGGTTCCACGACAATGAGCAGTTCTTC.

This clone showed up just a few times. The chain recombines TRBV28 with TRBJ1-6; 7 bases fit TRBD1. Trimming at V came to 6 bases and at J to 3 bases, leaving 11 bases not matched to a gene. This CDR3 is built from 17 residues. Germline CDR1 MDHEN, CDR2 SYDVKM. CDR3: CASRSNRGNNYNSPLHF. In nucleotides, the CDR3 is TGTGCCAGCAGGTCCAACAGGGGTAATAACTATAATTCACCCCTCCACTTT. Variable domain in full (rest from reference TRBV28 and TRBJ1-6): DVKVTQSSRYLVKRTGEKVFLECVQDMDHENMFWYRQDPGLGLRLIYFSYDVKMKEKGDIPEGYSVSREKKERFSLILESASTNQTSMYLCASRSNRGNNYNSPLHFGNGTRLTVT.